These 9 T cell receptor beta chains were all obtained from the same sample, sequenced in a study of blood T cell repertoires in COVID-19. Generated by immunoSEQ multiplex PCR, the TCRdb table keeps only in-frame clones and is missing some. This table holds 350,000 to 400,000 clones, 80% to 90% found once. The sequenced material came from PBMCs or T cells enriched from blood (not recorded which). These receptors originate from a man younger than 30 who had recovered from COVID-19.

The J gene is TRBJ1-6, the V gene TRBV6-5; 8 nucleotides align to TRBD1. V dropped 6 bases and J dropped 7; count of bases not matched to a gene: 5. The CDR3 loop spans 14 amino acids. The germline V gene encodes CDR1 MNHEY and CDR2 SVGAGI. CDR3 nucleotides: TGTGCCAGCAGGAACCAGGGGGCGAATTCACCCCTCCACTTT. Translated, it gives CASRNQGANSPLHF.

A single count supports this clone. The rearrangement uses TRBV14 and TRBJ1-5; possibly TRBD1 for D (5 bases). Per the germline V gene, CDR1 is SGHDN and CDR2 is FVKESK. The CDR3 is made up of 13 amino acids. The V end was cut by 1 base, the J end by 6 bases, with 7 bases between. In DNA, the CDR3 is TGTGCCAGCAGCCAAGGGAGGGGTCAGCCCCAGCATTTT. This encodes CASSQGRGQPQHF.

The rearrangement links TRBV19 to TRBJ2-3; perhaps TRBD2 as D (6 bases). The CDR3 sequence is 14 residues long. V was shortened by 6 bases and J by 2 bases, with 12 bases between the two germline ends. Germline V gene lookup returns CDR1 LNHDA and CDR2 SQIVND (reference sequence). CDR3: CASSPGLLTDTQYF. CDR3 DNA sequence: TGTGCCAGTAGCCCGGGACTGCTCACAGATACGCAGTATTTT. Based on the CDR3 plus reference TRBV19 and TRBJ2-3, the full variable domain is DGGITQSPKYLFRKEGQNVTLSCEQNLNHDAMYWYRQDPGQGLRLIYYSQIVNDFQKGDIAEGYSVSREKKESFPLTVTSAQKNPTAFYLCASSPGLLTDTQYFGPGTRLTVL.

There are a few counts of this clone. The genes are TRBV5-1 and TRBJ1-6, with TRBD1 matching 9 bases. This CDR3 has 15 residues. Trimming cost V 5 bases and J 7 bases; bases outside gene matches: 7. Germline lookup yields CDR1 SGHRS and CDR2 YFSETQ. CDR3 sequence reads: CASSNTGGTNSPLHF. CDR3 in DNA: TGCGCCAGCAGTAATACAGGGGGCACCAATTCACCCCTCCACTTT. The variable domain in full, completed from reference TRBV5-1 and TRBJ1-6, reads KAGVTQTPRYLIKTRGQQVTLSCSPISGHRSVSWYQQTPGQGLQFLFEYFSETQRNKGNFPGRFSGRQFSNSRSEMNVSTLELGDSALYLCASSNTGGTNSPLHFGNGTRLTVT.

The chain's CDR3 is CASSTGQGAGNTIYF. The CDR3 nucleotides are TGCGCCAGCAGCACGGGACAGGGAGCTGGAAACACCATATATTTT. This rearrangement joins TRBV5-1 to TRBJ1-3; TRBD1 matches at 9 bases. V lost 4 bases, J lost 2 bases, and 4 bases stayed unmatched. Germline V gives CDR1 SGHRS, CDR2 YFSETQ. The CDR3 totals 15 residues.

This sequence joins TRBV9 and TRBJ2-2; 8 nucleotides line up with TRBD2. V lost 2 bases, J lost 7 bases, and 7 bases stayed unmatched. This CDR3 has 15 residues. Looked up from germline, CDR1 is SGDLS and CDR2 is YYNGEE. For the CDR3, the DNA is TGTGCCAGCAGCGTCCGAGCGGGAGTGGTCGGGGAGCTGTTTTTT. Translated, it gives CASSVRAGVVGELFF.

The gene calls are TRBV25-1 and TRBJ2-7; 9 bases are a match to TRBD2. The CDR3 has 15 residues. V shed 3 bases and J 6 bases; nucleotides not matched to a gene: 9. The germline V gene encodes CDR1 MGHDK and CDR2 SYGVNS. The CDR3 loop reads CASSEAGGGATEQYF. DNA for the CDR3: TGTGCCAGCAGTGAGGCCGGCGGGGGGGCAACCGAGCAGTACTTC.

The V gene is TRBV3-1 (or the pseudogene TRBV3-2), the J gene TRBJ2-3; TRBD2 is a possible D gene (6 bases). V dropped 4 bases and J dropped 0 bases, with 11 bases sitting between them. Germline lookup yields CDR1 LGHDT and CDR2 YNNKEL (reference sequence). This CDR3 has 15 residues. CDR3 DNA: TGTGCCAGCAGCCCCCAGGCGGGGAGCACAGATACGCAGTATTTT. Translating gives CASSPQAGSTDTQYF.

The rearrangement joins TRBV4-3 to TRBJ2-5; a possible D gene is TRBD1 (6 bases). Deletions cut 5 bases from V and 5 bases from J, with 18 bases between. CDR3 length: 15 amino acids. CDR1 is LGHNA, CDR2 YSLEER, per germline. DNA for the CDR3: TGCGCCAGCAGCTTCAACAGGGTAGAGTCTGAGACCCAGTACTTC. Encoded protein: CASSFNRVESETQYF.